This T cell receptor beta chain emerged from a study of metastatic and nonmetastatic thyroid tumors. For the study at large: Repertoires of blood and of tissue (tumor or nodule) from malignant and benign thyroid patients were compared.

MiXCR was used by TCRdb to re-call the PCR reads. The table lists around 65,000 clones, 13% to 15% of them singletons, with over 6% in the top ten. Every patient was untreated before thyroid surgery. In its sample, this clone was seen many times. Its cognate antigen is unknown. Notes on the study in general: Reported TCR beta diversity, measured in blood and tumor, was significantly higher for malignant thyroid tumors than for benign nodules.

V was pared by 5 bases and J by 4 bases, with 13 bases of the junction left unmatched. CDR1 and CDR2 (germline): MNHNS, SASEGT. The CDR3 contains 17 residues. This sequence was found in a male donor with papillary thyroid cancer or a benign thyroid nodule (not recorded which). Some clones in this sample may be carry-over from other donors' samples. The material sequenced was blood. This rearrangement joins TRBV6-1 to TRBJ2-7; 11 bases line up with TRBD1. The CDR3 spells CASSSPTDRGHGYEQYF. CDR3 DNA: TGTGCCAGCAGTTCCCCGACGGACAGGGGGCATGGTTACGAGCAGTACTTC.